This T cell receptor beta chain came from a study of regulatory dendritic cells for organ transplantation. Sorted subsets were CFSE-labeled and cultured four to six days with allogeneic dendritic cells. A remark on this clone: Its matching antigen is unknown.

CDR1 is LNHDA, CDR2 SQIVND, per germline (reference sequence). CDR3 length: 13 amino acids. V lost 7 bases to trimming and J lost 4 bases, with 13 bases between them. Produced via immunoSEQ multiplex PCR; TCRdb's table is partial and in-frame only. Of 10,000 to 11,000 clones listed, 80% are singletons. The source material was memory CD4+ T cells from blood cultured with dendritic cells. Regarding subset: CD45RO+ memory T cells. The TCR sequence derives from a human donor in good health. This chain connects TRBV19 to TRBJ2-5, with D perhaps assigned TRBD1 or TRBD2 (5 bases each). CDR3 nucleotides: TGTGCCAGTAATCCCCGGGGCGGAGAGACCCAGTACTTC. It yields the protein CASNPRGGETQYF. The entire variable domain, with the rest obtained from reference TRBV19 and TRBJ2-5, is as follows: DGGITQSPKYLFRKEGQNVTLSCEQNLNHDAMYWYRQDPGQGLRLIYYSQIVNDFQKGDIAEGYSVSREKKESFPLTVTSAQKNPTAFYLCASNPRGGETQYFGPGTRLLVL.